This T cell receptor beta chain was sequenced for a study of blood T cell repertoires in COVID-19 (dated by TCRdb to 2019 to 2021). In terms of the full investigation: Samples from collaborators originated in the United States, Italy and Spain and spanned both the acute and convalescent phases of COVID-19. The dataset comprised deeply sampled blood TCRbeta repertoires from subjects exposed to, actively infected with, or recovered from COVID-19. The material from the prospective study consisted of cDNA or gDNA derived from T cells, B-cell-depleted T cells, or PBMCs. HLA class I and class II types, where available, came from metadata supplied by the sample provider rather than from assay-based typing. The sample metadata nearly always contained a de-identified subject ID, COVID-19 status, age in years and sex. The repertoires were released in a freely available public database intended as a resource for research on the immune response to SARS-CoV-2. Samples came from the ongoing ImmuneRACE study (first 160 participants) plus 1,254 subjects from 6 global collaborators. Study-wide findings and limitations: The amount of clinical and demographic metadata varied by source and participant and was provided uncurated.

About this clone itself: Which antigen it targets is not known. The record has no base qualities; no much larger clone is one base away.

The junction shows trimming of 4 bases on V and 0 bases on J, and the gene matches do not reach 17 bases of it. The CDR3 measures 21 amino acids from cysteine to phenylalanine. CDR3 DNA only is kept here, 63 bases in frame from base 1. The germline V gene supplies CDR1 KGHDR and CDR2 SFDVKD. TCRbeta CDR3 regions were amplified from genomic DNA using the immunoSEQ Assay, a bias-controlled multiplex PCR. Turning to the authors' computational methods: The number of nucleated cells in each sample was estimated from the amplification of reference gene primers within the assay. To quantify the absolute abundance of each unique TCRbeta CDR3 rearrangement, sequence reads were collapsed and filtered. For each sample, productive Simpson clonality was calculated as the square root of Simpson's diversity index across productive rearrangements. Drawn from immuneACCESS, this table holds only the in-frame rearrangements with V and J called that TCRdb kept. Clones are partly lost; checked studies trace under half to an unresolved V gene and leave the rest unexplained. D and trimming come from the DNA, and the V and J calls and clone size come from that table. The sample profile shows under 85,000 clones; around 85% of them were found once. The top ten hold approximately 12% of the sample.

Whole blood was collected in K2EDTA tubes by collaborating institutions according to the institutions' own protocols. For TCRbeta analysis, collaborators shipped samples in one of three forms: frozen whole blood, isolated PBMCs, or DNA extracted from either of those sample types. The clonotype comes from a human donor in a cohort sampled during active COVID-19. Input material: peripheral blood. This chain joins TRBV24-1 to TRBJ2-5, and 12 bases in between align with TRBD1. The nucleotide sequence is given as TGTGCCACCAGTGAATATAACACCGGGACAGGGGGCCGCTGGTACCAAGAGACCCAGTACTTC. This sequence encodes CATSEYNTGTGGRWYQETQYF.